A single sample gave rise to the 3 T cell receptor beta chains below, sequenced in a study of cytomegalovirus exposure and HLA in healthy donors. Use of 60 Vbeta and 13 Jbeta primers characterized the PCR. TCRdb's copy holds only in-frame clones and misses some; the assay was immunoSEQ multiplex PCR. The table lists around 190,000 clones, 75% to 80% of them singletons. The sample comprised PBMCs. These receptor sequences come from a woman aged 25 to 39 in good health and CMV-seropositive.

The rearrangement uses TRBV5-6 and TRBJ1-1; TRBD1 might be the D (6 bases). Per the germline V gene, CDR1 is SGHDT and CDR2 is YYEEEE. There are 15 residues in the CDR3. V lost 3 bases and J 3 bases, leaving 15 bases between the germline ends. Written as DNA, the CDR3 is TGTGCCAGCAGCTCGGAGGACAGATTGTACACTGAAGCTTTCTTT. It yields the protein CASSSEDRLYTEAFF.

This clone appeared a single time. V gene TRBV5-1 combines with J gene TRBJ2-7, with a possible D match to TRBD2 (6 bases). The CDR3 contains 13 residues. Germline V CDR1 and CDR2: SGHRS, YFSETQ. Trimming left V 4 bases short and J 5 bases short, with 13 bases between. The CDR3 DNA reads TGCGCCAGCAGCCCCCTCGGGGGTCACGAGCAGTACTTC. It codes for CASSPLGGHEQYF.

This clone was detected once. No conserved phenylalanine or tryptophan ends this CDR3, so it is likely a read error. This chain joins TRBV9 and TRBJ1-1; possible D gene TRBD1, 6 bases. The CDR3 is 15 amino acids. The germline gives CDR1 SGDLS, CDR2 YYNGEE. V was clipped by 4 bases and J by 1 base, with 14 bases between them. The CDR3 bases are TGTGCCAGCAGCCCACTCGGACAGCCGAACACTGAAGCTTTCGTT. This encodes CASSPLGQPNTEAFV.